This TCR beta chain was recovered during a study of cytomegalovirus exposure and HLA in healthy donors (dated by TCRdb to about 2017). The study in broad terms: An earlier analysis of 587 of the donors reported roughly 270 Gb of sequence data and 117 million unique TCR beta sequences from approximately 180 million T cells. Typing coverage differed by locus: A, B, C, DRB1 and DQB1 were typed in about 629-630 donors, DQA1 in 500 to 550, DPA1 in 600 to 610, and DPB1 in 472. All discovery cohort repertoires had been generated on a single sequencing platform. The study aimed to test whether cataloging public T cell receptors could reveal signatures of past pathogen exposure. Donor age, sex, ethnicity and CMV serostatus were compiled together with the repertoire data. Rather than drawing on any new phenotypic data, the later analysis identified candidate immune exposures from TCR beta sequences and the way those sequences occurred across donors. On average, roughly 240,000 unique TCR beta nucleotide sequences were sequenced per donor among 398 genotyped donors of the cohort, with roughly 19% of those sequences being non-productive. Using immunosequencing, the study profiled T cell repertoires from 550 to 750 subjects and related those repertoires to cytomegalovirus serostatus. HLA typing covered class I and class II loci at four-digit resolution. A separate validation cohort of 90 to 150 different subjects was used in addition to the roughly 700-subject first cohort. An early release that covered fewer than 750 HLA-typed donors contained approximately 300 gigabases of sequencing data and around 85 million unique TCR sequences. The genetic ancestry cluster associated with self-reported Caucasian donors included about 84% of the roughly 360 genotyped donors. To predict cytomegalovirus infection status, the study combined high-throughput TCR immunosequencing, statistical association of individual TCRs with disease status, and machine learning. Because of strong linkage in the cohort, four or five DR-DQ haplotypes were treated as single units for association and clustering. In an earlier analysis of 500 to 650 of the donors, high-throughput TCR beta sequencing was used to judge whether each TCR beta V gene segment behaved as functional or pseudogenic. A later genetic analysis used genome-wide SNP genotypes for about 60% of the roughly 700 donors, treating that subset as a discovery cohort. A later analysis re-examined previously published TCR beta repertoires from several hundred donors and added high-resolution HLA genotyping to investigate patterns of TCR occurrence.

Library construction relied on the immunoSEQ multiplex PCR assay. A mixture of 60 forward primers for TCR Vbeta segments and 13 reverse primers for TCR Jbeta segments was used in the multiplex PCR. The CDR3 region of rearranged TCR beta genes was amplified from genomic DNA with a multiplex PCR assay. The Illumina HiSeq System was used to sequence the amplified TCR beta libraries as 87-base-pair reads. The authors processed their data as follows. In a later analysis, 77 million or so unique TCR beta chains were counted across the roughly 610 repertoires, and approximately 11 million of these chains were shared by at least two donors. Raw reads were error-corrected and collapsed into unique sequences with a nearest-neighbor algorithm that merged closely related sequences to remove PCR and sequencing errors. To assign V, D and J gene segments, CDR3 sequences were aligned to IMGT reference sequences. For a sequence to be retained, at least a six-nucleotide match to both a V gene segment and a J gene segment was required. Rearrangements were called productive when the CDR3 lacked stop codons and stayed in frame with V and J; all others were non-productive. Following IMGT convention, CDR3 was defined as the stretch from the second conserved V-encoded cysteine to the conserved J-encoded phenylalanine. The earlier analysis of 500 to 650 of the donors excluded any sequence lacking an unambiguous match to a single V gene segment. In an earlier analysis of almost 600 of the donors, a V segment was called functional when productive rearrangements were above 56.7%, and segregating when the standard deviation between donors exceeded 5%. A statistical classification framework was built to diagnose cytomegalovirus status from the catalog of TCR beta chain sequences. In a later analysis, TCR nucleotide sequences were compared against IMGT/GENE-DB human TR gene sequences so that V and J genes could be assigned. Using the TCRdist pipeline, a later analysis assigned CDR3 sequences along with most-parsimonious VDJ recombination scenarios. A later analysis defined each TCR beta chain by its CDR3 amino acid sequence plus V-gene family, and excluded reads lacking a unique V-gene family. A later analysis removed several hundred highly shared, low-generation-probability nucleotide sequences to deal with suspected cross-contamination and a sequencing artifact. In a later analysis, a clonal expansion index for each public chain was calculated from normalized within-repertoire ranks of inferred template counts. In a later analysis, generation probabilities were computed using a VDJ recombination model fitted to out-of-frame rearrangements, and the results were checked against IGoR. In a later analysis, hypergeometric tests were used to score TCR-TCR, TCR-HLA and TCR-CMV co-occurrence, with a repertoire-size bias correction applied to TCR pairs. In a later analysis, false discovery rates were estimated by permuting HLA or CMV assignments 20 times. In a later analysis, co-occurring TCRs were grouped with DBSCAN, and TCRdist sequence similarity was added when clustering was performed within HLA-allele-positive subsets. Co-occurrence clustering excluded repertoires with fewer than 30,000 or more than 120,000 public chains, plus five with anomalous nucleotide sharing. In TCRdb, the immuneACCESS table is reduced to in-frame sequences with V and J assigned. These tables do not hold every clone; where another copy was compared, an unresolved V gene accounts for under half, and the others remain unexplained. D and trimming come from the DNA, and the V and J calls and clone size come from that table. Across this sample there are 110,000 or so clones, with less than 80% seen only once. The ten largest clones represent more than 3.5% of the sample.

The paper's findings and limits, for the study overall: A cluster of highly shared sequence variants was judged likely to be a technical artifact of the sequencing pipeline. In vitro tests confirmed that three of the cytomegalovirus-associated TCR beta chains recognize cytomegalovirus antigens. The cohort was sequenced for TCR beta chains only, and without alpha or paired-chain data the features that could be detected were limited. Strong co-occurrence of HLA alleles, especially DR and DQ, made assigning TCR associations to individual alleles difficult. Because counts were too low, some 17 rarely observed V segments, including chromosome 9 orphons, were left out of the earlier analysis of a few hundred of the donors. A later genetic analysis reported fewer N-insertions in productive TCRs among donors in an Asian-associated ancestry cluster than the approximately 670-donor mean. The only immune exposure information available for the cohort was CMV serostatus. According to a later analysis, most CMV-associated TCR beta chains appeared to be HLA-restricted, and the HLA associations seemed to be driven largely by CMV exposure. In a later genetic analysis, a missense DCLRE1C variant was associated with V-gene and J-gene trimming of TCR beta chains, and the association was replicated in an independent cohort. Several of the top co-occurrence clusters appeared to be linked to parvovirus B19, influenza, CMV and Epstein-Barr virus, according to a later analysis. In an earlier analysis of roughly 560 of the donors, most TCR beta V segments were observed in productive rearrangements about 87% or about 30% of the time, broadly matching IMGT annotations. The presence/absence analyses assumed that sequencing depth was roughly uniform across donors, and that assumption may not be true. A further reported finding was that TCR beta sequences accurately predicted the HLA-A and HLA-B alleles for most subjects in the first cohort. The study gave a list of 150 to 200 TCR beta chains associated with cytomegalovirus. Across donors, most TCR sequences were observed very rarely, whereas some public TCRs were present in many individuals. According to a later analysis, TCR association rates differed among HLA loci, with DRB1 alleles showing the most associated TCRs and HLA-C alleles showing the fewest. In both the original and validation cohorts, the classifier was reported to diagnose cytomegalovirus status with high specificity and sensitivity. Some IMGT-functional V segments, including TRBV6-2 and TRBV6-3, could not be told apart with the 87-base-pair reads, so those segments were excluded. Compared with equally common non-associated chains, HLA-associated TCR beta chains in a later analysis were more clonally expanded and had lower generation probabilities. The authors suggested that the approach could potentially be extended to other disease states and immunological phenotypes. HLA typing was unavailable for some donors at each locus, so association tests used only the typed subset. Linkage disequilibrium might explain the correlated functional status among segregating V segments, but an unknown experimental factor could not be ruled out. A later analysis associated around 16,000 TCR beta sequences with specific HLA alleles at a false discovery rate of 0.05.

The cohort consisted of fewer than 700 healthy bone marrow donors. At the time of sampling, every cohort member was nominally healthy, though immune exposures that went unrecorded were likely present. The donor was CMV seropositive and was included in the group of 250 to 350 seropositive cohort members. Every donor gave a peripheral blood sample, and the peripheral blood mononuclear cells from that sample were used for TCR beta sequencing. Genomic DNA was extracted from the blood cell samples with the Qiagen DNeasy Blood Extraction Kit. Counted from cysteine to phenylalanine, this CDR3 has 14 amino acids. CDR3 DNA only is kept here, 42 bases in frame from base 1. From V the trimming removes 1 base and from J it removes 7 bases, while the gene matches leave 4 bases of the junction unaccounted for. The germline V gene supplies CDR1 SGHRS and CDR2 YFSETQ. As to this clone: Its antigen is not yet known. Nothing much larger sits one base from this clone, and base qualities are not available.

The material sequenced was PBMCs. This TCR came from a middle-aged woman in good health and CMV-seropositive. This chain is built from TRBV5-1 and TRBJ2-1; 8 middle bases align to TRBD1. The sequence in DNA is TGCGCCAGCAGCTTGCCAGGGGGCTGGAATGAGCAGTTCTTC. It codes for CASSLPGGWNEQFF.